The rows below give T cell receptor beta chains drawn from one sample of a study of CXCR3-negative and CXCR3-positive naive CD8 T cells. After re-calling the 5' RACE reads, TCRdb lists one entry per CDR3 protein, DNA absent. Its clone listing holds around 88,000 distinct CDR3 sequences. Sequenced sample: naive CXCR3+ CD8+ T cells from blood. The receptor set was obtained from a human donor in good health. Some clones in this sample may be carry-over from other donors' samples. Both conserved end residues are part of each CDR3.

J gene: TRBJ2-3
V gene: TRBV7-2
CDR3 protein: CASSLDEEALITDTQYF

J gene: TRBJ1-1
V gene: TRBV30
CDR3 protein: CAWRTGTGNTEAFF

J gene: TRBJ2-7
V gene: TRBV4-3
CDR3 protein: CASSQANGEYEQYF

J gene: TRBJ2-7
V gene: TRBV4-3
CDR3 protein: CASSQPFPQGSYEQYF

J gene: TRBJ1-6
V gene: TRBV3-1
CDR3 protein: CASSHQGQHYNSPLHF

J gene: TRBJ2-1
V gene: TRBV28
CDR3 protein: CASSLWRLTSGNNEQFF

J gene: TRBJ1-1
V gene: TRBV7-2
CDR3 protein: CASSLGGRTEAFF

J gene: TRBJ2-1
V gene: TRBV4-3
CDR3 protein: CASSLDGAPPYNEQFF

J gene: TRBJ2-7
V gene: TRBV10-3
CDR3 protein: CAISALGIKYEQYF

J gene: TRBJ2-1
V gene: TRBV11-3
CDR3 protein: CASSLEAEGPGGEQFF

J gene: TRBJ2-3
V gene: TRBV29-1
CDR3 protein: CSVEEGGTDTQYF

J gene: TRBJ2-1
V gene: TRBV9
CDR3 protein: CASSVFTGDEQFF

J gene: TRBJ1-1
V gene: TRBV7-9
CDR3 protein: CASSSKRSIAFF

J gene: TRBJ2-7
V gene: TRBV9
CDR3 protein: CASSVGTTGEQYF

J gene: TRBJ2-7
V gene: TRBV23-1
CDR3 protein: CASSQCLAGVYEQYF

J gene: TRBJ2-3
V gene: TRBV2
CDR3 protein: CASSGHERGGMDTQYF

J gene: TRBJ2-4
V gene: TRBV12-3/TRBV12-4
CDR3 protein: CASSSASGGPAKNIQYF

J gene: TRBJ2-1
V gene: TRBV28
CDR3 protein: CAITGGDYYNEQFF

J gene: TRBJ2-3
V gene: TRBV4-3
CDR3 protein: CASSQQGLAGPPSTDTQYF

J gene: TRBJ2-2
V gene: TRBV4-3
CDR3 protein: CASSQDRTDFITTGELFF

J gene: TRBJ2-1
V gene: TRBV29-1
CDR3 protein: CSVVADGEQFF